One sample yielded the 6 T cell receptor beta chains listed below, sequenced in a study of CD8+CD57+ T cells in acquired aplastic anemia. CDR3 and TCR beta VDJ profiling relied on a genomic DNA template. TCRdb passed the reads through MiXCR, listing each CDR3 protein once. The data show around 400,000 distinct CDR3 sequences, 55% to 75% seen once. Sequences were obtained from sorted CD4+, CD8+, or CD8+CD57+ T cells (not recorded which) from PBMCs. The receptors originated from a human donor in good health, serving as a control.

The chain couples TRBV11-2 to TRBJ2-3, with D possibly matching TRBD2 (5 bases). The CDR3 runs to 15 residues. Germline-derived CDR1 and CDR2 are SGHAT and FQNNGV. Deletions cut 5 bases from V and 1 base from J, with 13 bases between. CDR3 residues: CASSHNTGGTDTQYF. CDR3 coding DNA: TGTGCCAGCAGCCATAATACCGGGGGCACAGATACGCAGTATTTT. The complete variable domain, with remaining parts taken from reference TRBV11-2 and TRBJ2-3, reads EAGVAQSPRYKIIEKRQSVAFWCNPISGHATLYWYQQILGQGPKLLIQFQNNGVVDDSQLPKDRFSAERLKGVDSTLKIQPAKLEDSAVYLCASSHNTGGTDTQYFGPGTRLTVL.

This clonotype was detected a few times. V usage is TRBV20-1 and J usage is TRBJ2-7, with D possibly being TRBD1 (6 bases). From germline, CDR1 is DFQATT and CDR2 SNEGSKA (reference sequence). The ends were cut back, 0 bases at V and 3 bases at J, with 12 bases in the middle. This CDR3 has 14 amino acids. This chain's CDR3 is CSARDEGHYYEQYF. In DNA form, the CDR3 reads TGCAGTGCTAGAGATGAGGGACATTACTACGAGCAGTACTTC.

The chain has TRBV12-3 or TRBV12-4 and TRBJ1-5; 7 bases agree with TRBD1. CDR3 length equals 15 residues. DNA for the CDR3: TGTGCTAGTCGGACAGGACAGGTACCAAATCAGCCCCAGCATTTT. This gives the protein CASRTGQVPNQPQHF.

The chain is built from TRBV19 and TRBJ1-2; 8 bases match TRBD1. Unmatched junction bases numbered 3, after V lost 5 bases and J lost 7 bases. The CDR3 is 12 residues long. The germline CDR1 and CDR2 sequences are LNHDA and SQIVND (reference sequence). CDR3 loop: CASSPQGVGYTF. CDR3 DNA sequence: TGTGCCAGTAGTCCACAGGGGGTTGGCTACACCTTC.

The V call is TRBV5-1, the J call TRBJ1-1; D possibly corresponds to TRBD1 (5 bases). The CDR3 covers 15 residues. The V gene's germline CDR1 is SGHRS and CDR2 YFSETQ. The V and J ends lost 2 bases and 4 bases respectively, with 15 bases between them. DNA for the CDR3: TGCGCCAGCAGCTTTGGGCAGGGTGGCGGCACTGAAGCTTTCTTT. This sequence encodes CASSFGQGGGTEAFF.

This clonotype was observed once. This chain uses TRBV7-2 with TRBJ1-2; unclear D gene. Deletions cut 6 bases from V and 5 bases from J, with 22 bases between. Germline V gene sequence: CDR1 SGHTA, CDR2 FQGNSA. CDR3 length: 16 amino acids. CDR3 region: CASSPDEGGEPYGYTF. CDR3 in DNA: TGTGCCAGCAGTCCTGACGAGGGCGGGGAGCCGTATGGCTACACCTTC. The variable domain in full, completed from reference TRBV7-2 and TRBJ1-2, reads GAGVSQSPSNKVTEKGKDVELRCDPISGHTALYWYRQSLGQGLEFLIYFQGNSAPDKSGLPSDRFSAERTGGSVSTLTIQRTQQEDSAVYLCASSPDEGGEPYGYTFGSGTRLTVV.